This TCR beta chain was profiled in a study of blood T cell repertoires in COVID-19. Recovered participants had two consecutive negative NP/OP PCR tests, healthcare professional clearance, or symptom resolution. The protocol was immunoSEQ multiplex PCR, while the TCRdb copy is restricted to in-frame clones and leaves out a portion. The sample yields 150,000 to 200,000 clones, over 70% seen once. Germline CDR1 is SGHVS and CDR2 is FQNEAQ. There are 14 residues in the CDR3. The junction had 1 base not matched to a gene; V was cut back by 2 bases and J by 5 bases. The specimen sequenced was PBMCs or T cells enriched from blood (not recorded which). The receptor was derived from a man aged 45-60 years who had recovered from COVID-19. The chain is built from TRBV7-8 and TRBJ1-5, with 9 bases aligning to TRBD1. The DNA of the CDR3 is TGTGCCAGCAGCTTAACAGGGGGCGATCAGCCCCAGCATTTT. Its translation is CASSLTGGDQPQHF.